This T cell receptor beta chain was documented in a study of OX40 agonist ivuxolimab in advanced cancers. Background on the whole study: The costimulatory receptor OX40 (CD134) was targeted by ivuxolimab, a fully human IgG2 agonistic monoclonal antibody. Partial responses occurred in three dose-escalation patients: two with cutaneous melanoma and one with hepatocellular carcinoma. Prior anti-PD-1, anti-PD-L1 or anti-CTLA-4 therapy was permitted, and checkpoint inhibitors had been received by 40% to 50% of dose-escalation patients. In the dose-escalation cohort, 75% to 90% of patients were male, and the mean age was roughly 60 years with a range of about 23 to 79. The paper covers the monotherapy dose-escalation part of the phase I ivuxolimab trial, which included N of about 50 patients. Of the 50 or so patients in dose escalation, approximately 20 had hepatocellular carcinoma, some 15 had melanoma, 9 had renal cell carcinoma and 9 had head and neck cancer. Peripheral TCRbeta sequencing aimed to test whether ivuxolimab altered TCR sequence diversity and caused clonal T-cell expansion. Intravenous ivuxolimab was administered to patients every 2 weeks at six dose levels: 0.01, 0.1, 0.3, 1.5, 3 and 10 mg/kg.

Comments on this clone: The clone's antigen remains unknown. Per-nucleotide qualities are absent, and no much larger clonotype sits a single base away.

Genomic DNA was isolated from the sorted cells so that the TCRbeta CDR3 region could be sequenced. The immunoSEQ Assay was used to sequence the TCRbeta CDR3 regions. TCRdb provides this immuneACCESS table in a form limited to in-frame rearrangements. Some clones are lacking; in checked studies, under half of them reflect an unresolved V gene, and why the rest are absent is not known. Counted in this sample were about 77,000 clones; 65% to 90% of them appeared once. Roughly 0.75% of the sample rests with the top ten. General conclusions and limits of the study: Partial responders in the 0.1-3.0 mg/kg groups had among the lowest normalized peripheral clonal expansion, especially among CD8+ T cells. Low levels of normalized T-cell clonal expansion were also shown by some nonresponding patients. On average, CD8+ T cells showed more expanded clones than CD4+ T cells after ivuxolimab. At doses of 0.1 to 3.0 mg/kg, clonal expansion of both CD4+ and CD8+ blood T cells was observed from baseline to week 6. Antigen specificity was not determined for the clonally expanded peripheral T cells.

Patients with autoimmune disease history or receiving systemic immunosuppression were excluded from the trial. Peripheral blood for TCR sequencing was collected from all dose cohorts at baseline, on cycle 4 day 1, and on cycle 7 day 1. Samples were obtained from an open-label, multicenter, first-in-human phase I dose-escalation trial of ivuxolimab. Adults with locally advanced or metastatic melanoma, renal cell, hepatocellular, or head and neck squamous cell carcinoma were enrolled in the trial. Before TCR sequencing, CD4+ T cells and CD8+ T cells from peripheral blood were sorted into separate populations. Germline trimming amounts to 10 bases on V and 5 bases on J, with 9 as the count of junction bases outside the gene matches. CDR3 length: 14 amino acids, cysteine to phenylalanine. Kept here is only the CDR3 DNA, which spans 42 bases and is read in frame from base 1. According to the germline V gene, CDR1 reads ENHRY and CDR2 reads SYGVKD.

The sample consisted of CD4+ or CD8+ T cells sorted from blood, taken in a trial of the OX40 agonist ivuxolimab. This clonotype was sampled from an adult with an advanced solid tumor such as melanoma, head and neck, liver or kidney cancer. The chain was built from TRBV10-3 and TRBJ2-2; 8 central bases correspond to TRBD1. The DNA sequence is TGTGCCAACGCGGACAGGGCGGGGACCGGGGAGCTGTTTTTT. Translation gives CANADRAGTGELFF.